One sample yielded the 4 T cell receptor beta chains listed below, sequenced in a study of OX40 agonist ivuxolimab in advanced cancers. The table came from immunoSEQ multiplex PCR; TCRdb's copy has only in-frame clones and leaves some out. Here the sample spans tens of thousands of clones, over 70% being singletons. Sequenced material: CD4+ or CD8+ T cells sorted from blood, taken in a trial of the OX40 agonist ivuxolimab. The receptors come from an adult with an advanced solid tumor such as melanoma, head and neck, liver or kidney cancer.

In this sample, this clone turned up a few times. This chain links TRBV6-5 with TRBJ1-4; D uncertain. Germline lookup yields CDR1 MNHEY and CDR2 SVGAGI. The CDR3 is made up of 15 amino acids. The V end lost 0 bases, the J end lost 3 bases, and 8 bases lay between the germline ends. The CDR3 bases are TGTGCCAGCAGTTACTCCAATGAACCTAATGAAAAACTGTTTTTT. It specifies CASSYSNEPNEKLFF.

The chain employs TRBV7-9 and TRBJ1-1, with TRBD1 matching over 8 bases. J was trimmed by 0 bases and V by 5 bases; bases with no gene match: 5. The germline V gene has CDR1 SEHNR and CDR2 FQNEAQ (reference sequence). The CDR3 is 15 amino acids. The CDR3 here is CASSLTGALNTEAFF. Here the CDR3 DNA reads TGTGCCAGCAGCCTGACAGGGGCCCTGAACACTGAAGCTTTCTTT.

CDR3 in DNA: TGTGCCATCAGTGCGAAGCGGGGCAGCACAGATACGCAGTATTTT. Encoded protein: CAISAKRGSTDTQYF. This chain uses TRBV10-3 with TRBJ2-3; TRBD2 agrees at 7 bases. The CDR3 is made up of 15 amino acids. Germline assignment: CDR1 ENHRY and CDR2 SYGVKD. The trim removed 4 bases at V and 0 bases at J, leaving 4 bases unmatched.

This chain uses TRBV2 with TRBJ2-7, with TRBD2 identical over 11 bases. Germline CDR1 SNHLY, CDR2 FYNNEI. The V gene end was trimmed by 6 bases and the J gene end by 0 bases; junction bases not matched to a gene: 10. The CDR3 loop spans 17 amino acids. CDR3 residues: CASRRRTGTSGSYEQYF. CDR3 sequence (DNA): TGTGCCAGCAGGCGAAGGACCGGGACTAGCGGCTCCTACGAGCAGTACTTC. Full variable domain (rest looked up from reference TRBV2 and TRBJ2-7): EPEVTQTPSHQVTQMGQEVILRCVPISNHLYFYWYRQILGQKVEFLVSFYNNEISEKSEIFDDQFSVERPDGSNFTLKIRSTKLEDSAMYFCASRRRTGTSGSYEQYFGPGTRLTVT.